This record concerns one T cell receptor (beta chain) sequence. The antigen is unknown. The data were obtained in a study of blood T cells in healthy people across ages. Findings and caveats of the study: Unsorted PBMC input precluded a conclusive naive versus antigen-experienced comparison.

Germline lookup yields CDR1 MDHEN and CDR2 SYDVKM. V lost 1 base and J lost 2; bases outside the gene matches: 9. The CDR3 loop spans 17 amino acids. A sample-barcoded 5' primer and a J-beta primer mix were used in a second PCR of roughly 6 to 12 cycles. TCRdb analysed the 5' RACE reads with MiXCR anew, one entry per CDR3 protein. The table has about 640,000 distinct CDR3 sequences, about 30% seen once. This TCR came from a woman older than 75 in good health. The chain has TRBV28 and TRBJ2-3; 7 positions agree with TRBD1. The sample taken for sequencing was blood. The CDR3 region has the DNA TGTGCCAGCAGTTTATTCGGGTGGGGACAGTACACAGATACGCAGTATTTT. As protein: CASSLFGWGQYTDTQYF.